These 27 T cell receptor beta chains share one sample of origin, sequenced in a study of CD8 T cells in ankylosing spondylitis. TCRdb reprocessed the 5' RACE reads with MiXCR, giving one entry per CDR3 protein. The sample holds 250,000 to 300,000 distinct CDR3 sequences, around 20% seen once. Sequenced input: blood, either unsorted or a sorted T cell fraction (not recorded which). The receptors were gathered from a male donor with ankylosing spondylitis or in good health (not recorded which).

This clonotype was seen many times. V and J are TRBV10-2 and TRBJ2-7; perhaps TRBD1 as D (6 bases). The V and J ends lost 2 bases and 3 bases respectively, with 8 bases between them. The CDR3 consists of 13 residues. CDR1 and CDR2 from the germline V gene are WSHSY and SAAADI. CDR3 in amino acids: CASSEGQIYEQYV. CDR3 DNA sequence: TGCGCCAGCAGTGAGGGACAGATCTACGAGCAGTACGTC.

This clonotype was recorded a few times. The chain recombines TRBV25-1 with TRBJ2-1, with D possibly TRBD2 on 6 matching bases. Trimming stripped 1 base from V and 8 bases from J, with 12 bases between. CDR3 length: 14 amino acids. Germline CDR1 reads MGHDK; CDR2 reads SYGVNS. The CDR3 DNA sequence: TGTGCCAGCAGTGAATCGACTAGTCGGCATGAGCAGTTCTTC. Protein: CASSESTSRHEQFF.

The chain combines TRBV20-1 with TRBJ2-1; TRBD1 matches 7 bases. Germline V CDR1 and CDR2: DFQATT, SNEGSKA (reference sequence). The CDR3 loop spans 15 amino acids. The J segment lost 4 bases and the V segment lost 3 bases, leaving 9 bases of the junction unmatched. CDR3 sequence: CSARGPGQLYNEQFF. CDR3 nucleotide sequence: TGCAGTGCTAGGGGCCCGGGACAGCTTTACAATGAGCAGTTCTTC.

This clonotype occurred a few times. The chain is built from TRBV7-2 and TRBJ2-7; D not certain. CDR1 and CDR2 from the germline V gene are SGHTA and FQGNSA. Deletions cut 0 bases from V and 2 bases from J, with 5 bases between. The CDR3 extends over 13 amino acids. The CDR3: CASSLAYPYEQYV. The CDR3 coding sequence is TGTGCCAGCAGCTTAGCCTATCCCTACGAGCAGTACGTC.

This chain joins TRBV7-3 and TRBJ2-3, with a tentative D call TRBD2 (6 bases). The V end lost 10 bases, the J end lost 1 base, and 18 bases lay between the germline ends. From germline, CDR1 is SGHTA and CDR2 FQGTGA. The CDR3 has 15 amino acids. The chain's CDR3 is CATEAIGGGTDTQYF. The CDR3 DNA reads TGTGCCACAGAGGCTATCGGGGGAGGCACAGATACGCAGTATTTT.

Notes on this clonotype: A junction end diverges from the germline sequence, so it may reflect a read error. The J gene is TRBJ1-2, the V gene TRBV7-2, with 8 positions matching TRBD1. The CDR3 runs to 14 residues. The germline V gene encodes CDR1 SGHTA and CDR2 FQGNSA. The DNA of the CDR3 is TGTGCCAGCACCTTAGGGCAGGGGGCGTCTGGCTACACCTTC. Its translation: CASTLGQGASGYTF.

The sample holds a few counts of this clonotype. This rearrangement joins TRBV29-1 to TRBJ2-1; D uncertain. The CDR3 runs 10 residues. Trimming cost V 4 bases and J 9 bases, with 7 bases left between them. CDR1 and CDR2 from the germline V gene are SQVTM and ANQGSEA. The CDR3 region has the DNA TGCAGCGTTGTGACGCCTGAGCAGTTCTTC. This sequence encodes CSVVTPEQFF.

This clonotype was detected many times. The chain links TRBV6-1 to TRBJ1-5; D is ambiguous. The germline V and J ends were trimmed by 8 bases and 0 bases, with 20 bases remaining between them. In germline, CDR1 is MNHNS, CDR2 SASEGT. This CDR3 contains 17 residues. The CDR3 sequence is CASFALYSVYSNQPQHF. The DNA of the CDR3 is TGTGCCAGCTTCGCTCTTTACAGCGTTTATAGCAATCAGCCCCAGCATTTT.

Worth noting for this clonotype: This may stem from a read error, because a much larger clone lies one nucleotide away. The CDR3 reads CTTSDRRGTNEQFF. The CDR3 DNA reads TGTACCACCAGTGACCGACGGGGGACGAATGAGCAGTTCTTC. The genes are TRBV24-1 and TRBJ2-1; D perhaps matches TRBD2 (6 bases). CDR3 length: 14 amino acids. Germline assignment: CDR1 KGHDR and CDR2 SFDVKD.

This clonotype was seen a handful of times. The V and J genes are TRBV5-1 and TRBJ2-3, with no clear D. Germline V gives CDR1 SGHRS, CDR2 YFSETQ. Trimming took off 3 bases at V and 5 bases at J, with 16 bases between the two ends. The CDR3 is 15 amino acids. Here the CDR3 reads CASSYTDPFRDTQYF. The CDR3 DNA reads TGCGCCAGCAGCTACACGGACCCGTTTAGAGATACGCAGTATTTT.

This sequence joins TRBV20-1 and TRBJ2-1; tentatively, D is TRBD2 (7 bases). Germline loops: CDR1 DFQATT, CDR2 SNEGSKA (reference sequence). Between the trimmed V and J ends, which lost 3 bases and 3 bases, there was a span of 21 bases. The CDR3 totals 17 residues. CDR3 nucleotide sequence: TGCAGTGCTAGGCCCCCGGCGCTAGGGGGGGGCTACAATGAGCAGTTCTTC. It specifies CSARPPALGGGYNEQFF.

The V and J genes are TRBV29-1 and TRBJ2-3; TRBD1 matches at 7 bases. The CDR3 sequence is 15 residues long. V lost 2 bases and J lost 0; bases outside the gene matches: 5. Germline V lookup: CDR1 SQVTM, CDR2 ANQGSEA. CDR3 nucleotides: TGCAGCGTTGAAAGGACAGGTACTAGCACAGATACGCAGTATTTT. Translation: CSVERTGTSTDTQYF.

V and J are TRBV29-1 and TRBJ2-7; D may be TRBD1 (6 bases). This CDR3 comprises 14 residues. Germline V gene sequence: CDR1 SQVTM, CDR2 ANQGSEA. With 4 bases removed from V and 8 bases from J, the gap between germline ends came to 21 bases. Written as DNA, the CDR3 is TGCAGCGTTGCAGGACATAAGGGGGAACGGAAGCAGTACGTC. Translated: CSVAGHKGERKQYV.

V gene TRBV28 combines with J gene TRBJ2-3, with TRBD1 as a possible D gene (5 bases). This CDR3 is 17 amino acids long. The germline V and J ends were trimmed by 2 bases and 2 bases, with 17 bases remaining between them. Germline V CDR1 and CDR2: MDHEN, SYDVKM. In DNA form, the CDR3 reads TGTGCCAGCAGTTTACGTTTCGCCAGGGATACCACAGATACGCAGTATTTT. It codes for CASSLRFARDTTDTQYF.

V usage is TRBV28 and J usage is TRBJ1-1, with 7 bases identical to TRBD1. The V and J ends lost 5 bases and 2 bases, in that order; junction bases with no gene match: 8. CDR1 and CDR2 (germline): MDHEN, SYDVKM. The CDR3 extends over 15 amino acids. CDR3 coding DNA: TGTGCCAGCAGTAAACCCGACAGGGTAAACACTGAAGCTTTCTTT. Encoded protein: CASSKPDRVNTEAFF.

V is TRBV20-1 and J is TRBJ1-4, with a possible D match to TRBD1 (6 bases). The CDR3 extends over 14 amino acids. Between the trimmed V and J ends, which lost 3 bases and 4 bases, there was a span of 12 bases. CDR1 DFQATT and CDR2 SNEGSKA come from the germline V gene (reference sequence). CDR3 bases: TGCAGTGCTAGGCGGGGGCCAATTAATGAAAAACTGTTTTTT. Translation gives CSARRGPINEKLFF.

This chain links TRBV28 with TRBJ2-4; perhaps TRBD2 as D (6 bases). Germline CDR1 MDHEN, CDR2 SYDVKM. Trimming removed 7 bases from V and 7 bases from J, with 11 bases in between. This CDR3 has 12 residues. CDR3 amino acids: CASTGLANIQYF. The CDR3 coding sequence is TGTGCCAGCACAGGCCTAGCGAACATTCAGTACTTC.

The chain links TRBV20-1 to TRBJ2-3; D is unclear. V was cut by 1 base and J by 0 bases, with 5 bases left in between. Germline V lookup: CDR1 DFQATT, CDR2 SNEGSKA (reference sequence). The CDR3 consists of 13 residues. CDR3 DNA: TGCAGTGCTAGAGTCGGGAGCACAGATACGCAGTATTTT. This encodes CSARVGSTDTQYF.

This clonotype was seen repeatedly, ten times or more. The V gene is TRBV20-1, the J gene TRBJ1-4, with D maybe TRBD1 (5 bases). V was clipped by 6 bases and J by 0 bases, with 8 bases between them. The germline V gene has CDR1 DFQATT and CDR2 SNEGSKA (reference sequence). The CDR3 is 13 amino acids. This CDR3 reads CSATGATNEKLFF. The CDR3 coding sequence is TGCAGTGCCACGGGGGCAACTAATGAAAAACTGTTTTTT.

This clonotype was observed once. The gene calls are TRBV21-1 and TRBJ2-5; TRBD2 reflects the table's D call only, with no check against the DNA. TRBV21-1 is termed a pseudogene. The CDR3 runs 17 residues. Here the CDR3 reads CASRSGLGWTYQETQYF. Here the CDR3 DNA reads TGTGCCAGCAGATCAGGACTTGGGTGGACGTACCAAGAGACCCAGTACTTC.

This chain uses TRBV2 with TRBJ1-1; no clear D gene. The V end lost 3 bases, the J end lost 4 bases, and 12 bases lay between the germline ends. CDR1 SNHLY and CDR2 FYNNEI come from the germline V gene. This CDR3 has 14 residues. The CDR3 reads CASSDIVWGTEAFF. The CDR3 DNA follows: TGTGCCAGCAGTGATATAGTTTGGGGCACTGAAGCTTTCTTT.

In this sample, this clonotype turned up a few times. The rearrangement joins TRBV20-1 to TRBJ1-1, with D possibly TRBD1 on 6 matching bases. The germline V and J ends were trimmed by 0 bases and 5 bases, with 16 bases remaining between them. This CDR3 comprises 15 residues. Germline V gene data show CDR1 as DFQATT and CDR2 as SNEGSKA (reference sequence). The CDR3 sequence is CSARDWGGLTTEAFF. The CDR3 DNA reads TGCAGTGCTAGAGATTGGGGGGGCCTGACAACTGAAGCTTTCTTT.

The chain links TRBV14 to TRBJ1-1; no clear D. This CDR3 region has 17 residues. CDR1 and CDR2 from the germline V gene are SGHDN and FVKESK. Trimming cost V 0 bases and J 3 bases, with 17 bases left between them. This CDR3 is CASSQEAGFVADTEAFF. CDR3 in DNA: TGTGCCAGCAGCCAAGAGGCCGGGTTCGTCGCCGACACTGAAGCTTTCTTT.

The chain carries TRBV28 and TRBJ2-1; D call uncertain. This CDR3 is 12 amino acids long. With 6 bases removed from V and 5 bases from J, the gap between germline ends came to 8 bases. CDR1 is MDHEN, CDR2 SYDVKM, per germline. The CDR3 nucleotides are TGTGCCAGCAGGCTGTTAGACAATGAGCAGTTCTTC. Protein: CASRLLDNEQFF.

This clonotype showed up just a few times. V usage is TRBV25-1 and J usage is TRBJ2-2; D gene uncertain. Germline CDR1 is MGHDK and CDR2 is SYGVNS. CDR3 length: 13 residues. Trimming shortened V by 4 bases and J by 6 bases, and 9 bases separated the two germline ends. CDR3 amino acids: CASSGGISGELFF. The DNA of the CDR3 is TGTGCCAGCAGTGGAGGAATTTCCGGGGAGCTGTTTTTT.

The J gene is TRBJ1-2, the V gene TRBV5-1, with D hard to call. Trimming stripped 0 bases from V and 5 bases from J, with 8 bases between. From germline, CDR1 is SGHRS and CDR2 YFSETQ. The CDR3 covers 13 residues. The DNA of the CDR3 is TGCGCCAGCAGCTTGGAGGCAGTGTATGGCTACACCTTC. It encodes CASSLEAVYGYTF. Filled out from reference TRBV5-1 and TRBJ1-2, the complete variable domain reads KAGVTQTPRYLIKTRGQQVTLSCSPISGHRSVSWYQQTPGQGLQFLFEYFSETQRNKGNFPGRFSGRQFSNSRSEMNVSTLELGDSALYLCASSLEAVYGYTFGSGTRLTVV.

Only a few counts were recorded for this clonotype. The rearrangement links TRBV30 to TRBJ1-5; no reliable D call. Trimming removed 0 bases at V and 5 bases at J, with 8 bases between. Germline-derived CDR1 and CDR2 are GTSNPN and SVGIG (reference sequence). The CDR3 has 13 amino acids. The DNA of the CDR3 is TGTGCCTGGAGTGTCGGTGAACATCAGCCCCAGCATTTT. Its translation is CAWSVGEHQPQHF.